The 25 T cell receptor beta chains below come from one sample, sequenced in a study of blood T cell repertoires in COVID-19. TCRdb keeps only in-frame clones here, not all; method: immunoSEQ multiplex PCR. The sample has 350,000 or so clones, roughly 86% seen once; the top ten hold about 10%. Sequencing used peripheral blood. Receptor source: a woman aged 25-40 years with COVID-19, enrolled during active disease.

A single count supports this clone. Other DNA sequences in the same sample also yield this CDR3. The chain is built from TRBV9 and TRBJ2-7, with 12 bases lining up with TRBD2. Germline CDR1 SGDLS, CDR2 YYNGEE. This CDR3 region has 15 residues. Losses at the gene ends were 0 bases for V and 2 bases for J; bases not matched to a gene: 0. CDR3 nucleotide sequence: TGTGCCAGCAGCGTAGCTAGCGGGAGGGCCTACGAGCAGTACTTC. It is translated as CASSVASGRAYEQYF.

The chain employs TRBV23-1 and TRBJ2-1, with D possibly matching TRBD1 (5 bases). TRBV23-1 is known as an ORF, though its function is uncertain. This CDR3 has 16 residues. V was clipped by 0 bases and J by 0 bases, with 9 bases between them. The CDR3 nucleotides read TGCGCCAGCAGTCAATCTGACAGATACTCCTACAATGAGCAGTTCTTC. Translated, it gives CASSQSDRYSYNEQFF.

The chain uses TRBV13 and TRBJ1-6; 7 positions agree with TRBD1. CDR1 and CDR2 from the germline V gene are PRHDT and FYEKMQ (reference sequence). CDR3 length: 16 residues. J lost 1 base, V lost 6 bases, and 6 bases had no gene match. CDR3 in DNA: TGTGCCAGCAGATCGACAGGGCGGTCCTATAATTCACCCCTCCACTTT. It translates to CASRSTGRSYNSPLHF.

V is TRBV7-9 and J is TRBJ2-7; D may be TRBD2 (6 bases). V lost 3 bases to trimming and J lost 4 bases, with 13 bases between them. Germline CDR1 reads SEHNR; CDR2 reads FQNEAQ (reference sequence). The length of the CDR3 is 14 residues. Here the CDR3 reads CASSLQGGRYEQYF. CDR3 bases: TGTGCCAGCAGCTTGCAGGGAGGTCGGTACGAGCAGTACTTC.

The chain links TRBV6-2 or TRBV6-3 to TRBJ2-7; possible D gene TRBD2, 6 bases. The germline V and J ends were trimmed by 7 bases and 0 bases, with 16 bases remaining between them. Per germline, CDR1 MNHEY and CDR2 SVGEGT. The CDR3 runs to 15 residues. Here the CDR3 DNA reads TGTGCCAGCAACCCCACGTGGGACTTCTCCTACGAGCAGTACTTC. Protein sequence: CASNPTWDFSYEQYF.

The J gene is TRBJ2-7, the V gene TRBV10-3; 11 nucleotides line up with TRBD2. Germline CDR1 is ENHRY and CDR2 is SYGVKD. The ends lost 10 bases at V and 1 base at J; junction bases unmatched: 3. The CDR3 extends over 13 amino acids. Here the CDR3 DNA reads TGTGCCACGGGGACTAGCGGTTCCTACGAGCAGTACTTC. Residues: CATGTSGSYEQYF.

The rearrangement links TRBV7-9 to TRBJ2-7; a weak D match, TRBD2 (6 bases). V was pared by 4 bases and J by 2 bases, with 12 bases between. Germline V gene data show CDR1 as SEHNR and CDR2 as FQNEAQ (reference sequence). CDR3 length equals 14 residues. CDR3 DNA: TGTGCCAGCAGCTCCACGGAGGGCCCCTACGAGCAGTACTTC. Translation: CASSSTEGPYEQYF.

This chain connects TRBV6-2 or TRBV6-3 to TRBJ2-3; 8 bases align to TRBD2. CDR1 and CDR2 (germline): MNHEY, SVGEGT. This CDR3 contains 16 residues. The V and J ends lost 2 bases and 3 bases, in that order; junction bases with no gene match: 7. DNA of the CDR3: TGTGCCAGCAGTTACGATAGCGGGATTGTTACAGATACGCAGTATTTT. Translated, it gives CASSYDSGIVTDTQYF.

The chain recombines TRBV5-5 with TRBJ1-1, with a weak D call TRBD1 (6 bases). CDR1 is SGHKS and CDR2 is YYEKEE in the germline V gene (reference sequence). The CDR3 loop spans 11 amino acids. The V end lost 10 bases, the J end lost 5 bases, and 12 bases lay between the germline ends. CDR3 nucleotides: TGTGCCCGACGGGGGGCGACTGAAGCTTTCTTT. Its protein product is CARRGATEAFF. Variable domain in full (rest from reference TRBV5-5 and TRBJ1-1): DAGVTQSPTHLIKTRGQQVTLRCSPISGHKSVSWYQQVLGQGPQFIFQYYEKEERGRGNFPDRFSARQFPNYSSELNVNALLLGDSALYLCARRGATEAFFGQGTRLTVV.

V and J are TRBV30 and TRBJ1-2, with D uncertain. The CDR3 extends over 12 amino acids. Germline values: CDR1 GTSNPN, CDR2 SVGIG (reference sequence). The V and J ends lost 0 bases and 13 bases respectively, with 15 bases between them. CDR3 sequence: CAWSVRSFLSTF. CDR3 DNA sequence: TGTGCCTGGAGTGTAAGATCTTTTTTGAGCACCTTC. Full variable domain (remainder filled in from reference TRBV30 and TRBJ1-2): SQTIHQWPATLVQPVGSPLSLECTVEGTSNPNLYWYRQAAGRGLQLLFYSVGIGQISSEVPQNLSASRPQDRQFILSSKKLLLSDSGFYLCAWSVRSFLSTFGSGTRLTVV.

This clone was seen just once. The chain has TRBV19 and TRBJ2-2; tentatively, D is TRBD1 (5 bases). This CDR3 spans 14 amino acids. Germline values: CDR1 LNHDA, CDR2 SQIVND (reference sequence). Trimming stripped 6 bases from V and 5 bases from J, with 13 bases between. CDR3 residues: CASRSQGRTGELFF. Written as DNA, the CDR3 is TGTGCCAGTAGGTCCCAGGGTAGGACCGGGGAGCTGTTTTTT.

The chain is built from TRBV4-3 and TRBJ2-7; unclear D gene. CDR3 size: 13 residues. Germline CDR1 LGHNA, CDR2 YSLEER. Trimming removed 0 bases at V and 2 bases at J, with 5 bases between. CDR3 bases: TGCGCCAGCAGCCAAGACCTCCCCTACGAGCAGTACTTC. It specifies CASSQDLPYEQYF.

The chain combines TRBV4-1 with TRBJ2-3; D possibly corresponds to TRBD2 (5 bases). The CDR3 is 18 residues long. The germline V gene encodes CDR1 MGHRA and CDR2 YSYEKL. V shed 6 bases and J shed 6 bases, with 28 bases lying between them. The CDR3 region has the DNA TGCGCCAGCAGAAGAGGGAGCGGAGGTGACGGCCGCCGGGATACGCAGTATTTT. Translation gives CASRRGSGGDGRRDTQYF.

V usage is TRBV10-2 and J usage is TRBJ1-2; 12 bases agree with TRBD1. V gave up 4 bases and J gave up 7 bases; unmatched junction bases: 4. The CDR3 has 14 residues. Germline CDR1 WSHSY, CDR2 SAAADI. CDR3 residues: CASSAGQGAGGYTF. CDR3 sequence (DNA): TGCGCCAGCAGTGCGGGACAGGGGGCAGGTGGCTACACCTTC.

The V and J genes are TRBV5-4 and TRBJ2-7; possible D gene TRBD2, 7 bases. This CDR3 is 17 amino acids long. Germline lookup yields CDR1 SGHNT and CDR2 YYREEE (reference sequence). The germline V and J ends were trimmed by 0 bases and 0 bases, with 16 bases remaining between them. The CDR3 DNA sequence: TGTGCCAGCAGCTTGGGAAGGGTCGGGGGGCCCTCCTACGAGCAGTACTTC. Protein: CASSLGRVGGPSYEQYF.

V and J are TRBV19 and TRBJ1-1; TRBD1 agrees at 8 bases. CDR1 and CDR2 from the germline V gene are LNHDA and SQIVND (reference sequence). The V segment lost 3 bases and the J segment 3 bases; nucleotides outside the gene matches: 6. The length of the CDR3 is 15 residues. The CDR3 spells CASSIDRGSYTEAFF. The DNA of the CDR3 is TGTGCCAGTAGTATTGACAGGGGAAGTTACACTGAAGCTTTCTTT. Full variable domain (missing parts from reference TRBV19 and TRBJ1-1): DGGITQSPKYLFRKEGQNVTLSCEQNLNHDAMYWYRQDPGQGLRLIYYSQIVNDFQKGDIAEGYSVSREKKESFPLTVTSAQKNPTAFYLCASSIDRGSYTEAFFGQGTRLTVV.

V gene TRBV5-1 combines with J gene TRBJ2-2; D unclear. Deletions cut 2 bases from V and 1 base from J, with 6 bases between. The V gene's germline CDR1 is SGHRS and CDR2 YFSETQ. CDR3 length: 14 amino acids. CDR3 DNA sequence: TGCGCCAGCAGCTTTTTAGTGAACACCGGGGAGCTGTTTTTT. It specifies CASSFLVNTGELFF. The full variable domain, completed using reference TRBV5-1 and TRBJ2-2, is KAGVTQTPRYLIKTRGQQVTLSCSPISGHRSVSWYQQTPGQGLQFLFEYFSETQRNKGNFPGRFSGRQFSNSRSEMNVSTLELGDSALYLCASSFLVNTGELFFGEGSRLTVL.

The table lists this clone with a count of one. The rearrangement links TRBV15 to TRBJ2-5; D may be TRBD2 (6 bases). The CDR3 is 11 amino acids. From germline, CDR1 is LNHNV and CDR2 YYDKDF (reference sequence). The CDR3 is CAAGSAKTQYF. The DNA for the CDR3 is TGTGCAGCCGGGAGTGCCAAGACCCAGTACTTC.

V gene TRBV28 combines with J gene TRBJ2-3; 12 bases are shared with TRBD2. V was clipped by 6 bases and J by 0 bases; unmatched bases: 19. Per germline, CDR1 MDHEN and CDR2 SYDVKM. The CDR3 length is 21 residues. Here the CDR3 DNA reads TGTGCCAGCAGCACGGTACGCAGAGGGACAGGGACTAGCGGGAGCACAGATACGCAGTATTTT. Translating gives CASSTVRRGTGTSGSTDTQYF.

This sequence joins TRBV9 and TRBJ2-2; 11 nucleotides agree with TRBD2. This CDR3 has 18 amino acids. Germline CDR1 is SGDLS and CDR2 is YYNGEE. V trimming: 4 bases; J trimming: 5 bases; junction bases outside the gene matches: 13. CDR3 region: CASSPRLGLAGGTGELFF. CDR3 in DNA: TGTGCCAGCAGCCCCCGGCTGGGGCTAGCGGGAGGTACCGGGGAGCTGTTTTTT.

The chain employs TRBV5-4 and TRBJ2-5, with D maybe TRBD2 (5 bases). CDR3 length: 14 residues. The V end was cut by 4 bases, the J end by 4 bases, with 14 bases between. The germline V gene encodes CDR1 SGHNT and CDR2 YYREEE (reference sequence). For the CDR3, the DNA is TGTGCCAGCAGCGATGGCGCGGGTGGAGAGACCCAGTACTTC. This gives the protein CASSDGAGGETQYF.

This rearrangement joins TRBV19 to TRBJ2-4; D might be TRBD2 (6 bases). Germline CDR1 reads LNHDA; CDR2 reads SQIVND (reference sequence). Trimming shortened V by 7 bases and J by 8 bases, and 21 bases separated the two germline ends. The CDR3 loop spans 15 amino acids. The CDR3 coding sequence is TGTGCCAGTAAGACCCCCGGGGGAGTTGCGGACATTCAGTACTTC. It codes for CASKTPGGVADIQYF.

This clone was picked up a small number of times. The chain has TRBV5-1 and TRBJ2-7, with D possibly TRBD1 on 5 matching bases. The CDR3 has 14 residues. Germline loops: CDR1 SGHRS, CDR2 YFSETQ. V was clipped by 0 bases and J by 6 bases, with 13 bases between them. The CDR3 is CASSLAQGVGEQYF. The DNA of the CDR3 is TGCGCCAGCAGCTTGGCGCAGGGTGTGGGCGAGCAGTACTTC. Drawing the rest from reference TRBV5-1 and TRBJ2-7, the complete variable domain is KAGVTQTPRYLIKTRGQQVTLSCSPISGHRSVSWYQQTPGQGLQFLFEYFSETQRNKGNFPGRFSGRQFSNSRSEMNVSTLELGDSALYLCASSLAQGVGEQYFGPGTRLTVT.

In its sample, this clone was seen a few times. The chain carries TRBV19 and TRBJ2-3, with D possibly TRBD2 on 5 matching bases. Germline CDR1 is LNHDA and CDR2 is SQIVND (reference sequence). This CDR3 is 13 amino acids long. V lost 10 bases to trimming and J lost 3 bases, with 14 bases between them. In DNA, the CDR3 is TGTGCCACTTCTTTGAGGGTAACAGATACGCAGTATTTT. Translating it yields CATSLRVTDTQYF.

The chain links TRBV27 to TRBJ2-7, with 10 bases identical to TRBD2. Germline V lookup: CDR1 MNHEY, CDR2 SMNVEV (reference sequence). This CDR3 has 13 amino acids. Losses at the gene ends were 8 bases for V and 4 bases for J; bases not matched to a gene: 5. CDR3 sequence: CASWTSGIYEQYF. In nucleotides, the CDR3 is TGTGCCAGCTGGACTAGCGGAATATACGAGCAGTACTTC.